The 17 T cell receptor beta chains below all came from one sample that was sequenced in a study of technical replicates of blood from several donors. Measured with immunoSEQ multiplex PCR; TCRdb has only the in-frame clones, and not every one. In the table there are more than 65,000 clones, approximately 97% of which are singletons. Input material: T cells isolated from PBMCs. Every receptor here comes from a human donor in good health.

The chain carries TRBV5-3 and TRBJ2-5; D is unclear. TRBV5-3 qualifies as an ORF whose function is uncertain. The V end lost 4 bases, the J end lost 4 bases, and 5 bases lay between the germline ends. The CDR3 covers 11 residues. In DNA form, the CDR3 reads TGTGCCAGAAGCCCAGTAGAGACCCAGTACTTC. Amino acids: CARSPVETQYF.

CDR3 DNA sequence: TGCGCCAGCAGCTGGCAGGGGTACGAGCAGTACTTC. Its protein is CASSWQGYEQYF. The V and J genes are TRBV5-1 and TRBJ2-7; maybe TRBD1 (6 bases). The germline gives CDR1 SGHRS, CDR2 YFSETQ. V lost 3 bases, J lost 4 bases, and 8 bases lay in between. The CDR3 is 12 residues long.

The chain uses TRBV7-9 and TRBJ2-7, with a tentative D call TRBD1 (6 bases). Germline CDR1 SEHNR, CDR2 FQNEAQ (reference sequence). The CDR3 totals 15 residues. The germline V and J ends were trimmed by 5 bases and 2 bases, with 16 bases remaining between them. The CDR3 region is CASSGSGHTAYEQYF. In DNA form, the CDR3 reads TGTGCCAGCAGCGGATCGGGACACACAGCCTACGAGCAGTACTTC.

The table lists this clone with a count of one. For the CDR3, the DNA is TGTGCCAGCAGAAGAGGACAGGGGAGCTCCTACGAGCAGTACTTC. Residues: CASRRGQGSSYEQYF. The chain combines TRBV6-5 with TRBJ2-7; 9 positions agree with TRBD1. In germline, CDR1 is MNHEY, CDR2 SVGAGI. This CDR3 is built from 15 residues. The V and J ends lost 6 bases and 0 bases, in that order; junction bases with no gene match: 6.

This clone has only one observation. The DNA for the CDR3 is TGCGCCAGCACCGACGTGGGGGGTGTCCTTACTGGGGCCAACGTCCTGACTTTC. Translated: CASTDVGGVLTGANVLTF. The rearrangement links TRBV5-1 to TRBJ2-6, with D perhaps matching TRBD2 (6 bases). Between the trimmed V and J ends, which lost 6 bases and 2 bases, there was a span of 21 bases. This CDR3 comprises 18 residues. CDR1 and CDR2 (germline): SGHRS, YFSETQ.

The V and J genes are TRBV7-9 and TRBJ1-4; 9 nucleotides match TRBD1. The CDR3 has 15 amino acids. V lost 5 bases, J lost 7 bases, and 8 bases stayed unmatched. Germline loops: CDR1 SEHNR, CDR2 FQNEAQ (reference sequence). The CDR3 bases are TGTGCCAGCAGCCGGGGGACAGGGAACGGTGAAAAACTGTTTTTT. It specifies CASSRGTGNGEKLFF.

By its share, this clone is medium-sized. The chain couples TRBV5-1 to TRBJ1-1; D gene uncertain. The V gene lost 2 bases and the J gene lost 0 bases, with 5 bases spanning the gap. The CDR3 is made up of 13 amino acids. CDR1 is SGHRS, CDR2 YFSETQ, per germline. The DNA for the CDR3 is TGCGCCAGCAGCTTTCAAATGAACACTGAAGCTTTCTTT. Translation: CASSFQMNTEAFF. The full variable domain, rest sourced from reference TRBV5-1 and TRBJ1-1, is KAGVTQTPRYLIKTRGQQVTLSCSPISGHRSVSWYQQTPGQGLQFLFEYFSETQRNKGNFPGRFSGRQFSNSRSEMNVSTLELGDSALYLCASSFQMNTEAFFGQGTRLTVV.

In its sample, this clone was seen once. The chain recombines TRBV6-6 with TRBJ2-3; D gene unclear. There are 11 residues in the CDR3. CDR1 is MNHNY and CDR2 is SVGAGI in the germline V gene (reference sequence). V lost 7 bases, J lost 6 bases, and 8 bases lay in between. Written as DNA, the CDR3 is TGTGCCAGCATACTTCTCGATACGCAGTATTTT. Protein sequence: CASILLDTQYF.

The rearrangement links TRBV28 to TRBJ1-1; a weak D match, TRBD1 (6 bases). Germline values: CDR1 MDHEN, CDR2 SYDVKM. V was clipped by 3 bases and J by 1 base, with 15 bases between them. The CDR3 is 16 residues long. The CDR3 sequence: CASSFGWGQQNTEAFF. The CDR3 DNA follows: TGTGCCAGCAGTTTCGGATGGGGGCAGCAGAACACTGAAGCTTTCTTT.

The V call is TRBV18, the J call TRBJ2-7; TRBD1 aligns across 8 bases. The V gene's germline CDR1 is KGHSH and CDR2 LQKENI. V was clipped by 1 base and J by 0 bases; unmatched bases: 8. There are 17 residues in the CDR3. The CDR3 here is CASSPLNRDRSSYEQYF. CDR3 DNA sequence: TGTGCCAGCTCACCACTTAACCGGGACAGGAGCTCCTACGAGCAGTACTTC.

The chain joins TRBV27 to TRBJ1-2; D is ambiguous. V was cut by 0 bases and J by 4 bases, with 6 bases left in between. The CDR3 covers 13 residues. Germline V lookup: CDR1 MNHEY, CDR2 SMNVEV (reference sequence). The CDR3 spells CASSLSSSYGYTF. The CDR3 DNA reads as TGTGCCAGCAGTTTATCTAGTAGCTATGGCTACACCTTC.

A remark on this clone: The CDR3 end shows no conserved phenylalanine or tryptophan, and so a read error is likely. Because the CDR3's place on the DNA is in doubt, the DNA is left out and the CDR3 is given as listed by TCRdb. This chain connects TRBV12-2 to TRBJ1-2; the table gives TRBD1 as D, unverified against the DNA. TRBV12-2 is assigned pseudogene status. The CDR3 has 13 amino acids, counting both end residues. The CDR3 reads CASRFPGQSNPQG.

CDR3 in DNA: TGTGCCAGCAGCTCCACTAGCAATACGCAGTATTTT. Protein product: CASSSTSNTQYF. The V call is TRBV11-3, the J call TRBJ2-3; D is perhaps TRBD2 (6 bases). Germline loops: CDR1 SGHNT, CDR2 YENEEA. Trimming shortened V by 4 bases and J by 7 bases, and 9 bases separated the two germline ends. The CDR3 totals 12 residues.

The genes are TRBV5-4 and TRBJ1-1; 8 nucleotides align to TRBD1. V trimming: 4 bases; J trimming: 6 bases; junction bases outside the gene matches: 11. The CDR3 consists of 15 residues. Germline V CDR1 and CDR2: SGHNT, YYREEE (reference sequence). CDR3 nucleotides: TGTGCCAGCAGCCCGGGCGACAGGGGAAGTTCTGAAGCTTTCTTT. Encoded protein: CASSPGDRGSSEAFF.

The chain employs TRBV7-3 and TRBJ1-2, with D possibly being TRBD1 (6 bases). The CDR3 extends over 16 amino acids. V was cut by 2 bases and J by 8 bases, with 21 bases left in between. Per germline, CDR1 SGHTA and CDR2 FQGTGA. The CDR3 reads CASSLGGLLGAHGYTF. CDR3 bases: TGTGCCAGCAGCTTAGGCGGGTTGCTGGGGGCGCACGGCTACACCTTC.

The rearrangement joins TRBV9 to TRBJ2-5, with 9 bases lining up with TRBD2. Trimming at V came to 4 bases and at J to 1 base, leaving 8 bases not matched to a gene. CDR3 length: 16 amino acids. CDR1 SGDLS and CDR2 YYNGEE come from the germline V gene. In DNA form, the CDR3 reads TGTGCCAGCAGCACATACCCGACTAGCGGCCAAGAGACCCAGTACTTC. This encodes CASSTYPTSGQETQYF.

This chain connects TRBV15 to TRBJ2-7, with 11 nucleotides matching TRBD2. This CDR3 region has 15 residues. Losses at the gene ends were 3 bases for V and 5 bases for J; bases not matched to a gene: 6. The V gene's germline CDR1 is LNHNV and CDR2 YYDKDF (reference sequence). CDR3 bases: TGTGCCACCAGCAGGACTAGCGGGACATCCCACGAGCAGTACTTC. Encoded protein: CATSRTSGTSHEQYF.